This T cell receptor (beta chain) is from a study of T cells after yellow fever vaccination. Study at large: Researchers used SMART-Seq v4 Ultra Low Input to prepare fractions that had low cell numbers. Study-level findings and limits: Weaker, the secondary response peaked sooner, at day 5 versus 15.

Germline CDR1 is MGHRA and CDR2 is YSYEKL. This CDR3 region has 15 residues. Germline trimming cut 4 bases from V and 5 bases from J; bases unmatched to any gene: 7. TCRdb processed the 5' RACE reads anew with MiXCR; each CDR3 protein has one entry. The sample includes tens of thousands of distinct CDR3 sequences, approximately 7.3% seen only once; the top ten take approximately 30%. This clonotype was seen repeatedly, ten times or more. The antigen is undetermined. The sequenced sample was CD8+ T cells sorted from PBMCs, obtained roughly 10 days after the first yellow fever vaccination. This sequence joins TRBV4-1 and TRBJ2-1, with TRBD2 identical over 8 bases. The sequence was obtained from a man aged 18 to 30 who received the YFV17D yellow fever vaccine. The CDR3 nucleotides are TGCGCCAGCAGCCCATTCGGGGGGGCCGACAATGAGCAGTTCTTC. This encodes CASSPFGGADNEQFF.